This T cell receptor (beta chain) was retrieved from a study of T cell repertoires in cytomegalovirus infection. On the study more broadly: It can be stated that public TCR beta signatures indicated CMV infection as well as a matching HLA type. General observations from the study: There were carriers of CMV plus the relevant HLA, and cumulative public TCR beta family frequency identified them. Across the ex vivo response, the dominant clonotypes were HLA-C-restricted CMV-specific TCR beta clonotypes.

TCRdb independently ran MiXCR on the reads; one entry per CDR3 protein. This sample has some 900,000 distinct CDR3 sequences, with 32% found just once. As regards this clonotype: Antigen: not known.

Sequences were derived from cultured CD8+ T cells from PBMCs, sampled from culture after CMV antigen stimulation. The sequence came from a human donor in good health (CMV status not recorded). Some clones in this sample may be carry-over from other donors' samples.

The CDR3 coding sequence is TGTGCCAGCTCCTCGGACATGGGCTATTCACCCCTCCACTTT. Amino acid sequence: CASSSDMGYSPLHF. The rearrangement joins TRBV18 to TRBJ1-6; tentative D call: TRBD1 (5 bases). The CDR3 spans 14 residues. Germline CDR1 is KGHSH and CDR2 is LQKENI. The V gene lost 6 bases and the J gene lost 8 bases, with 14 bases spanning the gap.